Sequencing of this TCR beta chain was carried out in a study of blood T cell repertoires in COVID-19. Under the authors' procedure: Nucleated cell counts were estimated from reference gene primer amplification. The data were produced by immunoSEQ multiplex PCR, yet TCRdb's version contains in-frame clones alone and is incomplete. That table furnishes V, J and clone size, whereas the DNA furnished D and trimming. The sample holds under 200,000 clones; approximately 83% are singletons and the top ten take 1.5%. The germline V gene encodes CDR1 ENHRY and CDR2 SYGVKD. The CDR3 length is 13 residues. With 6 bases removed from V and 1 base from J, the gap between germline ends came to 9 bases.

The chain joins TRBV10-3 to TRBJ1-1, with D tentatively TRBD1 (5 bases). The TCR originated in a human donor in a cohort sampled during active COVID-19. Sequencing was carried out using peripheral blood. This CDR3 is CAIREQENTEAFF. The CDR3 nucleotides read TGTGCCATCAGAGAACAGGAGAACACTGAAGCTTTCTTT.